These 14 T cell receptor beta chains came from one sample sequenced in a study of T cell responses to AZD1222 COVID-19 vaccine. The method was immunoSEQ multiplex PCR; TCRdb's version includes in-frame clones alone and lacks a portion of them. The repertoire holds 100,000 to 150,000 clones, with roughly 85% as singletons. The sample consisted of peripheral blood, taken on day 0 of AZD1222 vaccination. All receptors derive from an adult in good health.

V usage is TRBV7-2 and J usage is TRBJ2-7, with 9 bases aligning to TRBD1. This CDR3 has 15 amino acids. With 5 bases clipped from V and 4 bases from J, the junction kept 9 bases outside the gene matches. Germline CDR1 reads SGHTA; CDR2 reads FQGNSA. The CDR3 DNA reads TGTGCCAGCAGCCCTTGGGGACAGGGAATTTACGAGCAGTACTTC. Translated, it gives CASSPWGQGIYEQYF.

This clone was detected a few times. The chain is built from TRBV15 and TRBJ1-1; no clear D gene. The CDR3 covers 13 residues. The germline V and J ends were trimmed by 0 bases and 4 bases, with 6 bases remaining between them. CDR1 LNHNV and CDR2 YYDKDF come from the germline V gene (reference sequence). In DNA, the CDR3 is TGTGCCACCAGCAGAGAGGAGGCCACTGAAGCTTTCTTT. Protein product: CATSREEATEAFF.

The gene calls are TRBV5-8 and TRBJ2-3, with 7 bases that match TRBD2. Per the germline V gene, CDR1 is SGHTS and CDR2 is YDEGEE. CDR3 length: 15 amino acids. Germline trimming cut 6 bases from V and 6 bases from J; bases unmatched to any gene: 13. The CDR3 here is CASTSPGGRVDTQYF. DNA for the CDR3: TGTGCCAGCACCTCCCCGGGCGGGAGAGTGGATACGCAGTATTTT.

The rearrangement joins TRBV4-3 to TRBJ1-3, with D uncertain. The CDR3 extends over 14 amino acids. Per germline, CDR1 LGHNA and CDR2 YSLEER. V gave up 3 bases and J gave up 6 bases, with 12 bases separating them. The CDR3 protein is CASSQDWEENTIYF. CDR3 coding DNA: TGCGCCAGCAGCCAGGACTGGGAGGAAAACACCATATATTTT.

This clone was found a few times. V gene TRBV19 combines with J gene TRBJ1-4; 7 positions agree with TRBD1. Germline V gene lookup returns CDR1 LNHDA and CDR2 SQIVND (reference sequence). This CDR3 comprises 16 residues. Trimming cost V 4 bases and J 5 bases; bases outside gene matches: 10. The CDR3 DNA sequence: TGTGCCAGTAGTAAGGCCGTGGGGACAGCGAATGAAAAACTGTTTTTT. Protein sequence: CASSKAVGTANEKLFF. Full variable domain (outside the CDR3, taken from reference TRBV19 and TRBJ1-4): DGGITQSPKYLFRKEGQNVTLSCEQNLNHDAMYWYRQDPGQGLRLIYYSQIVNDFQKGDIAEGYSVSREKKESFPLTVTSAQKNPTAFYLCASSKAVGTANEKLFFGSGTQLSVL.

V and J are TRBV24-1 and TRBJ1-6, with D possibly matching TRBD1 (5 bases). CDR1 is KGHDR, CDR2 SFDVKD, per germline. V was trimmed by 4 bases and J by 7 bases, leaving 13 bases between them. The length of the CDR3 is 15 residues. The DNA of the CDR3 is TGTGCCACCAGTGACAGCAGGGATCTCAATTCACCCCTCCACTTT. Translated, it gives CATSDSRDLNSPLHF.

There are a few counts of this clone. The V gene is TRBV5-1, the J gene TRBJ1-6; the D gene is possibly TRBD1 (6 bases). This CDR3 has 14 amino acids. V was cut by 4 bases and J by 8 bases, with 13 bases left in between. Germline-derived CDR1 and CDR2 are SGHRS and YFSETQ. The CDR3 DNA sequence: TGCGCCAGCAGCCAGGGACACACTGATTCACCCCTCCACTTT. It specifies CASSQGHTDSPLHF.

This clone was observed a handful of times. The chain uses TRBV5-1 and TRBJ2-2, with 9 bases identical to TRBD2. V was pared by 4 bases and J by 8 bases, with 12 bases of the junction left unmatched. The V gene's germline CDR1 is SGHRS and CDR2 YFSETQ. This CDR3 has 16 amino acids. The CDR3 loop reads CASSPRGLAHSGELFF. CDR3 in DNA: TGCGCCAGCAGCCCTCGGGGACTAGCTCACAGTGGGGAGCTGTTTTTT. The full variable domain, with the rest looked up from reference TRBV5-1 and TRBJ2-2, is KAGVTQTPRYLIKTRGQQVTLSCSPISGHRSVSWYQQTPGQGLQFLFEYFSETQRNKGNFPGRFSGRQFSNSRSEMNVSTLELGDSALYLCASSPRGLAHSGELFFGEGSRLTVL.

The chain joins TRBV18 to TRBJ1-4, with 9 nucleotides matching TRBD1. With V trimmed by 4 bases and J by 7 bases, 7 bases remained unmatched. The length of the CDR3 is 15 residues. Germline-derived CDR1 and CDR2 are KGHSH and LQKENI. CDR3 amino acids: CASSRAGTGTEKLFF. The CDR3 coding sequence is TGTGCCAGCTCACGGGCCGGGACAGGGACTGAAAAACTGTTTTTT. Based on the CDR3 plus reference TRBV18 and TRBJ1-4, the full variable domain is NAGVMQNPRHLVRRRGQEARLRCSPMKGHSHVYWYRQLPEEGLKFMVYLQKENIIDESGMPKERFSAEFPKEGPSILRIQQVVRGDSAAYFCASSRAGTGTEKLFFGSGTQLSVL.

The gene calls are TRBV30 and TRBJ2-3, with D unclear. Trimming took off 5 bases at V and 5 bases at J, with 8 bases between the two ends. There are 11 residues in the CDR3. The V gene's germline CDR1 is GTSNPN and CDR2 SVGIG (reference sequence). The CDR3 nucleotides are TGTGCCTGGTCCGCGGAAGATACGCAGTATTTT. This codes for CAWSAEDTQYF.

This chain connects TRBV9 to TRBJ2-5; 12 bases fit TRBD1. Germline V gene lookup returns CDR1 SGDLS and CDR2 YYNGEE. This CDR3 has 15 amino acids. Losses at the gene ends were 4 bases for V and 4 bases for J; bases not matched to a gene: 5. For the CDR3, the DNA is TGTGCCAGCAGCCAAGGGACAGGGGGCGGAGAGACCCAGTACTTC. It is translated as CASSQGTGGGETQYF.

The chain is built from TRBV27 and TRBJ2-7; D is perhaps TRBD2 (5 bases). V dropped 3 bases and J dropped 1 base, with 10 bases sitting between them. CDR1 and CDR2 from the germline V gene are MNHEY and SMNVEV (reference sequence). CDR3 length: 14 residues. CDR3 region: CASSFAGPSYEQYF. Written as DNA, the CDR3 is TGTGCCAGCAGTTTCGCGGGTCCATCCTACGAGCAGTACTTC.

The V call is TRBV7-2, the J call TRBJ1-5; TRBD1 is a possible D gene (6 bases). Germline V lookup: CDR1 SGHTA, CDR2 FQGNSA. This CDR3 has 15 amino acids. V gave up 2 bases and J gave up 6 bases, with 14 bases separating them. CDR3 sequence reads: CASSLQGQPIQPQHF. CDR3 coding DNA: TGTGCCAGCAGCTTACAAGGACAGCCAATTCAGCCCCAGCATTTT. Using reference TRBV7-2 and TRBJ1-5 for the parts outside the CDR3, the full variable domain is GAGVSQSPSNKVTEKGKDVELRCDPISGHTALYWYRQSLGQGLEFLIYFQGNSAPDKSGLPSDRFSAERTGGSVSTLTIQRTQQEDSAVYLCASSLQGQPIQPQHFGDGTRLSIL.

The gene calls are TRBV11-3 and TRBJ2-7, with D perhaps matching TRBD2 (5 bases). V lost 6 bases and J lost 9, with 12 bases in between. The germline gives CDR1 SGHNT, CDR2 YENEEA. The CDR3 covers 11 residues. CDR3 bases: TGTGCCAGCAGAGGAGGCCAGATGCAGTACTTC. Protein product: CASRGGQMQYF. The full variable domain, in which reference TRBV11-3 and TRBJ2-7 provide the parts outside the CDR3, is EAGVVQSPRYKIIEKKQPVAFWCNPISGHNTLYWYLQNLGQGPELLIRYENEEAVDDSQLPKDRFSAERLKGVDSTLKIQPAELGDSAVYLCASRGGQMQYFGPGTRLTVT.